A single sample gave rise to the 28 T cell receptor beta chains below, sequenced in a study of human T cells and chemical hapten exposure. TCRdb reprocessed the RACE reads via MiXCR and lists one record per CDR3 protein. The sample shows tens of thousands of distinct CDR3 sequences, approximately 10% of them seen only once. Specified time point: patch test 1, 2 weeks after DPC sensitization. Specified treatment: therapeutic diphenylcyclopropenone sensitization with weekly scalp DPC. The sample in question was whole blood, obtained in connection with sensitization to the hapten diphenylcyclopropenone (DPC). These TCRs come from a woman aged 50 to 60 with alopecia areata. Some clones in this sample may be carry-over from other donors' samples.

This clonotype was observed a handful of times. The J gene is TRBJ2-5, the V gene TRBV11-2; a weak D match, TRBD2 (6 bases). The CDR3 covers 14 residues. Germline-derived CDR1 and CDR2 are SGHAT and FQNNGV. Trimming removed 5 bases from V and 3 bases from J, with 13 bases in between. The CDR3 reads CASSAGSHKETQYF. CDR3 in DNA: TGTGCCAGCAGCGCCGGGAGTCATAAAGAGACCCAGTACTTC.

This clonotype occurred a few times. The chain has TRBV5-1 and TRBJ1-1, with D unclear. Trimming stripped 0 bases from V and 2 bases from J, with 5 bases between. The CDR3 runs 13 residues. Germline CDR1 and CDR2: SGHRS and YFSETQ. CDR3 coding DNA: TGCGCCAGCAGCTTGGCCCGAAACACTGAAGCTTTCTTT. Translation: CASSLARNTEAFF.

This clonotype appeared many times. The chain combines TRBV29-1 with TRBJ2-7, with 8 bases aligning to TRBD1. CDR1 and CDR2 from the germline V gene are SQVTM and ANQGSEA. The CDR3 runs to 13 residues. Losses at the gene ends were 5 bases for V and 5 bases for J; bases not matched to a gene: 8. The CDR3 here is CSVTGQAGHEQYF. In DNA form, the CDR3 reads TGCAGCGTTACGGGACAGGCCGGGCACGAGCAGTACTTC.

On this clonotype itself: Being one base from a much bigger clone, this may be a read error. The chain carries TRBV6-4 and TRBJ2-1; 10 nucleotides align to TRBD2. CDR3 length: 17 residues. In germline, CDR1 is MRHNA, CDR2 SNTAGT. The CDR3 sequence is CASSERASGSPGRELFF. The CDR3 DNA follows: TGTGCCAGCAGTGAAAGGGCTAGCGGGAGTCCCGGCAGGGAGCTGTTCTTC.

The gene calls are TRBV5-8 and TRBJ1-5; TRBD1 might be the D (5 bases). Germline V gene lookup returns CDR1 SGHTS and CDR2 YDEGEE. Trimming shortened V by 2 bases and J by 1 base, and 10 bases separated the two germline ends. The CDR3 covers 15 residues. The CDR3 coding sequence is TGTGCCAGCAGCTTAGGACACCAAAGCAATCAGCCCCAGCATTTT. This codes for CASSLGHQSNQPQHF.

This clonotype was counted ten times or more. V is TRBV19 and J is TRBJ2-3; unclear D gene. Germline assignment: CDR1 LNHDA and CDR2 SQIVND (reference sequence). The length of the CDR3 is 13 residues. V lost 5 bases, J lost 2 bases, and 8 bases lay in between. The CDR3 protein is CASSLASTDTQYF. DNA for the CDR3: TGTGCCAGTAGTTTGGCTTCCACAGATACGCAGTATTTT.

This rearrangement joins TRBV12-3 or TRBV12-4 to TRBJ2-3, with 7 bases fitting TRBD2. With 6 bases clipped from V and 10 bases from J, the junction kept 16 bases outside the gene matches. This CDR3 is built from 15 residues. In DNA, the CDR3 is TGTGCCAGCAGCATTTATACGGGAGGCATCCCGGCGCAGTATTTT. Translation: CASSIYTGGIPAQYF.

This clonotype was observed a handful of times. The rearrangement joins TRBV7-6 to TRBJ2-2; D gene unclear. CDR1 is SGHVS and CDR2 is FNYEAQ in the germline V gene. Trimming pared 4 bases from V and 7 bases from J, leaving 10 bases between. This CDR3 is 13 amino acids long. As DNA, the CDR3 is TGTGCCAGCAGCTCCTACGGAGTCGGGGAGCTGTTTTTT. It is translated as CASSSYGVGELFF.

Relative to its sample, this clonotype is medium-sized (0.01 to 0.1%). The chain uses TRBV5-5 and TRBJ1-1, with unresolved D. The CDR3 runs 14 residues. Trimming took off 1 base at V and 3 bases at J, with 10 bases between the two ends. Germline V CDR1 and CDR2: SGHKS, YYEKEE (reference sequence). The CDR3 region has the DNA TGTGCCAGCAGCTTGCTAGGGAGCTACACTGAAGCTTTCTTT. It encodes CASSLLGSYTEAFF.

The chain links TRBV29-1 to TRBJ2-1; 9 bases are a match to TRBD2. Germline values: CDR1 SQVTM, CDR2 ANQGSEA. V shed 7 bases, J shed 4 bases, and the junction held 5 bases outside the gene matches. This CDR3 has 13 amino acids. The CDR3 region is CSAPTSGYNEQFF. The CDR3, as DNA: TGCAGCGCCCCGACTAGCGGTTACAATGAGCAGTTCTTC.

This clonotype was seen a few times. The chain links TRBV20-1 to TRBJ2-3, with 12 bases matching TRBD2. Germline trimming cut 2 bases from V and 8 bases from J; bases unmatched to any gene: 8. Germline CDR1 DFQATT, CDR2 SNEGSKA (reference sequence). The CDR3 is made up of 15 amino acids. Written as DNA, the CDR3 is TGCAGTGCTAGATCGACTAGCGGGGGCAGTGGTACGCAGTATTTT. Its protein product is CSARSTSGGSGTQYF.

This clonotype was seen a few times. The gene calls are TRBV19 and TRBJ1-4; no firm D call. V dropped 6 bases and J dropped 0 bases, with 8 bases sitting between them. The CDR3 is made up of 14 amino acids. The germline gives CDR1 LNHDA, CDR2 SQIVND (reference sequence). The CDR3 nucleotides are TGTGCCAGTAGCTACGGATCAACTAATGAAAAACTGTTTTTT. As protein: CASSYGSTNEKLFF.

The V call is TRBV5-1, the J call TRBJ2-5; D may be TRBD1 (6 bases). CDR3 length: 14 residues. Germline V gene data show CDR1 as SGHRS and CDR2 as YFSETQ. V lost 1 base to trimming and J lost 3 bases, with 10 bases between them. CDR3 bases: TGCGCCAGCAGCTTGAGGCAGGGGAAAGAGACCCAGTACTTC. It is translated as CASSLRQGKETQYF.

This clonotype has a count of ten or more. The V gene is TRBV29-1, the J gene TRBJ2-5; no clear D. The V end was cut by 6 bases, the J end by 4 bases, with 9 bases between. The CDR3 is 11 amino acids. The germline V gene encodes CDR1 SQVTM and CDR2 ANQGSEA. This CDR3 is CSVGDRETQYF. In DNA, the CDR3 is TGCAGCGTCGGAGATCGAGAGACCCAGTACTTC.

This clonotype was observed a few times. The genes are TRBV20-1 and TRBJ2-7, with D perhaps matching TRBD2 (5 bases). The V end was cut by 2 bases, the J end by 1 base, with 15 bases between. This CDR3 has 15 amino acids. Germline assignment: CDR1 DFQATT and CDR2 SNEGSKA (reference sequence). The CDR3 here is CSARRSASRSYEQYF. The CDR3 DNA reads as TGCAGTGCTAGAAGGTCCGCTAGCCGATCCTACGAGCAGTACTTC.

There are a few counts of this clonotype. V gene TRBV20-1 combines with J gene TRBJ2-5, with TRBD1 matching 7 bases. The CDR3 extends over 12 amino acids. Germline assignment: CDR1 DFQATT and CDR2 SNEGSKA (reference sequence). J gave up 2 bases and V 4 bases, and 1 base lay outside the gene matches. The CDR3 nucleotides read TGCAGTGCTAAGACAGGGCAAGAGACCCAGTACTTC. It yields the protein CSAKTGQETQYF.

This sequence joins TRBV28 and TRBJ2-1, with 12 positions matching TRBD1. Germline V gene lookup returns CDR1 MDHEN and CDR2 SYDVKM. The CDR3 totals 15 residues. With 3 bases clipped from V and 7 bases from J, the junction kept 4 bases outside the gene matches. The CDR3 spells CASSFGTGGGNEQFF. As DNA, the CDR3 is TGTGCCAGCAGTTTCGGGACAGGGGGCGGGAATGAGCAGTTCTTC.

This clonotype was recorded at least ten times. This chain connects TRBV5-1 to TRBJ2-6; 7 positions match TRBD1. V trimming: 4 bases; J trimming: 2 bases; junction bases outside the gene matches: 3. CDR1 and CDR2 from the germline V gene are SGHRS and YFSETQ. This CDR3 has 15 amino acids. CDR3 in DNA: TGCGCCAGCAGCCCCGGGACAGCTGGGGCCAACGTCCTGACTTTC. Protein product: CASSPGTAGANVLTF.

V and J are TRBV29-1 and TRBJ1-4, with D perhaps matching TRBD1 (5 bases). V was trimmed by 7 bases and J by 6 bases, leaving 15 bases between them. Per the germline V gene, CDR1 is SQVTM and CDR2 is ANQGSEA. CDR3 length: 13 residues. CDR3 loop: CSAGPGIDEKLFF. The CDR3 DNA sequence: TGCAGCGCAGGCCCAGGGATAGATGAAAAACTGTTTTTT. Using reference TRBV29-1 and TRBJ1-4 for the parts outside the CDR3, the full variable domain is SAVISQKPSRDICQRGTSLTIQCQVDSQVTMMFWYRQQPGQSLTLIATANQGSEATYESGFVIDKFPISRPNLTFSTLTVSNMSPEDSSIYLCSAGPGIDEKLFFGSGTQLSVL.

In its sample, this clonotype was seen a few times. J is TRBJ2-7 and V is TRBV20-1; 10 bases agree with TRBD2. CDR3 length: 13 residues. The germline V gene has CDR1 DFQATT and CDR2 SNEGSKA (reference sequence). The J segment lost 7 bases and the V segment lost 4 bases, leaving 7 bases of the junction unmatched. CDR3 in amino acids: CSAKPGLALEQYF. For the CDR3, the DNA is TGCAGTGCTAAACCGGGACTAGCGCTGGAGCAGTACTTC.

This chain's CDR3 is CSVELAPQETQYF. In DNA form, the CDR3 reads TGCAGCGTTGAATTGGCGCCCCAAGAGACCCAGTACTTC. The chain has TRBV29-1 and TRBJ2-5; D not resolved. V was trimmed by 2 bases and J by 1 base, leaving 8 bases between them. Per the germline V gene, CDR1 is SQVTM and CDR2 is ANQGSEA. The CDR3 contains 13 residues.

This clonotype was picked up a small number of times. The rearrangement joins TRBV11-2 to TRBJ2-5; 12 bases align to TRBD2. This CDR3 contains 19 residues. The J segment lost 2 bases and the V segment lost 2 bases, leaving 12 bases of the junction unmatched. Germline assignment: CDR1 SGHAT and CDR2 FQNNGV. CDR3 region: CASSLYPLAGGSGQETQYF. As DNA, the CDR3 is TGTGCCAGCAGCTTATATCCACTAGCGGGAGGCTCGGGGCAAGAGACCCAGTACTTC.

This clonotype was seen more than once but under ten times. The chain employs TRBV20-1 and TRBJ2-7; 7 nucleotides match TRBD2. Germline loops: CDR1 DFQATT, CDR2 SNEGSKA (reference sequence). The CDR3 consists of 12 residues. Unmatched junction bases numbered 6, after V lost 4 bases and J lost 6 bases. This CDR3 is CSAKTSALEQYF. The DNA of the CDR3 is TGCAGTGCTAAAACTAGCGCACTCGAGCAGTACTTC.

The chain links TRBV7-9 to TRBJ2-2, with TRBD2 matching 10 bases. V shed 6 bases, J shed 4 bases, and the junction held 8 bases outside the gene matches. Germline-derived CDR1 and CDR2 are SEHNR and FQNEAQ (reference sequence). CDR3 length equals 16 residues. As DNA, the CDR3 is TGTGCCAGCAGTACAGCGGGAGGGTTGGGCACCGGGGAGCTGTTTTTT. It encodes CASSTAGGLGTGELFF.

This chain joins TRBV7-9 and TRBJ1-3; D gene unclear. Germline V gene data show CDR1 as SEHNR and CDR2 as FQNEAQ (reference sequence). CDR3 size: 14 residues. V lost 2 bases, J lost 0 bases, and 5 bases lay in between. Here the CDR3 DNA reads TGTGCCAGCAGCTTACGCAGCTCTGGAAACACCATATATTTT. This codes for CASSLRSSGNTIYF.

The table lists this clonotype with many counts. The J gene is TRBJ2-7, the V gene TRBV28, with 13 bases that match TRBD2. CDR1 and CDR2 from the germline V gene are MDHEN and SYDVKM. CDR3 length: 18 residues. The V and J ends lost 5 bases and 1 base, in that order; junction bases with no gene match: 11. The CDR3 reads CASSRSRPGLAGSYEQYF. For the CDR3, the DNA is TGTGCCAGCAGTCGCTCCCGACCGGGACTAGCGGGGTCCTACGAGCAGTACTTC.

A few counts support this clonotype. The chain carries TRBV20-1 and TRBJ2-6; 7 bases fit TRBD1. The CDR3 is 14 amino acids. With V trimmed by 6 bases and J by 4 bases, 6 bases remained unmatched. Germline CDR1 and CDR2: DFQATT and SNEGSKA (reference sequence). The CDR3 sequence: CSAETGRGANVLTF. CDR3 nucleotides: TGCAGTGCCGAGACAGGGCGCGGGGCCAACGTCCTGACTTTC.

A few counts support this clonotype. The rearrangement links TRBV29-1 to TRBJ2-7, with 8 bases identical to TRBD1. CDR1 is SQVTM, CDR2 ANQGSEA, per germline. V lost 4 bases and J lost 2; bases outside the gene matches: 4. The CDR3 consists of 13 residues. The CDR3 protein is CSVARTGPYEQYF. CDR3 DNA: TGCAGCGTTGCTCGGACAGGGCCCTACGAGCAGTACTTC.